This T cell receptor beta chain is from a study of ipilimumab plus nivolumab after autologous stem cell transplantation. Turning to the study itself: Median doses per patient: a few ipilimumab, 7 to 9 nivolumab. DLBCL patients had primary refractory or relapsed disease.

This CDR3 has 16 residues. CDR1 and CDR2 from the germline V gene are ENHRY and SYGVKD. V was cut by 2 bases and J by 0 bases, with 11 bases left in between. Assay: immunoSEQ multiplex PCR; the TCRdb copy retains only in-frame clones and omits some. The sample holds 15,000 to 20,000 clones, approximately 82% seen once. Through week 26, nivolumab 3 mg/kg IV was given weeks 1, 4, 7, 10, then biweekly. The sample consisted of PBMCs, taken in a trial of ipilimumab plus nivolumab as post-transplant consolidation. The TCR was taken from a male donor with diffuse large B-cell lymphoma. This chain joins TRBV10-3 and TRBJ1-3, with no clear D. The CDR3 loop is CAISEDRRFSGNTIYF. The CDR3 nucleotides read TGTGCCATCAGTGAGGACCGCCGATTCTCTGGAAACACCATATATTTT.